Each of the 16 T cell receptor beta chains below was sequenced from the same sample in a study of blood T cell repertoires in COVID-19 (dated by TCRdb to 2020 to 2021). Receptors were amplified or captured by the immunoSEQ multiplex PCR assay. Drawn from immuneACCESS, this table holds only the in-frame rearrangements with V and J called that TCRdb kept. Clones are partly lost; checked studies trace under half to an unresolved V gene and leave the rest unexplained. The sample includes about 130,000 clones, with roughly nine tenths observed a single time. The top ten hold roughly 5% of the sample. The sequenced material came from peripheral blood. The receptors were sampled from a man aged 55 to 70 with COVID-19, enrolled during active disease.

The chain has TRBV7-2 and TRBJ2-2; 10 nucleotides align to TRBD1. This CDR3 region has 16 residues. The J segment lost 0 bases and the V segment lost 5 bases, leaving 3 bases of the junction unmatched. Germline CDR1 reads SGHTA; CDR2 reads FQGNSA. CDR3 DNA: TGTGCCAGCAGCAGACAGGGGGCCGCGAACACCGGGGAGCTGTTTTTT. It is translated as CASSRQGAANTGELFF.

The V call is TRBV18, the J call TRBJ1-4; D call uncertain. The germline gives CDR1 KGHSH, CDR2 LQKENI. CDR3 size: 12 residues. V was clipped by 4 bases and J by 5 bases, with 5 bases between them. The CDR3 region is CASSQLNEKLFF. In DNA form, the CDR3 reads TGTGCCAGCTCACAATTAAATGAAAAACTGTTTTTT.

The V call is TRBV30, the J call TRBJ1-4; maybe TRBD1 (5 bases). This CDR3 has 12 residues. Trimming took 8 bases from V and 10 from J, leaving 17 bases between them. Germline V gene sequence: CDR1 GTSNPN, CDR2 SVGIG (reference sequence). The CDR3 sequence is CATLPGRGKLFF. As DNA, the CDR3 is TGTGCCACTCTCCCAGGGAGGGGAAAACTGTTTTTT.

This rearrangement joins TRBV29-1 to TRBJ1-1; 7 bases agree with TRBD1. Germline lookup yields CDR1 SQVTM and CDR2 ANQGSEA. The length of the CDR3 is 14 residues. With 4 bases clipped from V and 0 bases from J, the junction kept 5 bases outside the gene matches. As DNA, the CDR3 is TGCAGCGTTGCCCAGGGGGAGATGAACACTGAAGCTTTCTTT. Protein sequence: CSVAQGEMNTEAFF.

The rearrangement joins TRBV12-3 or TRBV12-4 to TRBJ2-7, with TRBD1 as a possible D gene (5 bases). Trimming cost V 1 base and J 4 bases, with 8 bases left between them. This CDR3 is built from 13 residues. The CDR3 reads CASSLVTEYEQYF. CDR3 DNA: TGTGCCAGCAGTTTAGTGACAGAGTACGAGCAGTACTTC.

The CDR3 DNA reads as TGTGCTAGTGGTTTGGGACTAGGTTCCCCCAATGAGCAGTTCTTC. Residues: CASGLGLGSPNEQFF. The genes are TRBV12-5 and TRBJ2-1; a possible D gene is TRBD2 (6 bases). In germline, CDR1 is LGHNT, CDR2 FRNRAP. The CDR3 spans 15 residues. Trimming took off 1 base at V and 6 bases at J, with 13 bases between the two ends.

The rearrangement uses TRBV7-2 and TRBJ2-7; the match to TRBD1 covers 9 bases. CDR3 length equals 16 residues. V shed 4 bases, J shed 7 bases, and the junction held 14 bases outside the gene matches. Germline V lookup: CDR1 SGHTA, CDR2 FQGNSA. CDR3 in DNA: TGTGCCAGCAGCTCAGGTCACCGGGACAGGGTGAGGGAGCAGTACTTC. Translation gives CASSSGHRDRVREQYF.

The V gene is TRBV18, the J gene TRBJ2-7; weak D call: TRBD1 (5 bases). Germline-derived CDR1 and CDR2 are KGHSH and LQKENI. There are 14 residues in the CDR3. Trimming took 8 bases from V and 2 from J, leaving 16 bases between them. The CDR3 sequence: CASRNQTAAYEQYF. The CDR3 DNA follows: TGTGCCAGCCGGAACCAGACAGCAGCCTACGAGCAGTACTTC.

The chain joins TRBV10-3 to TRBJ1-2; TRBD1 matches at 8 bases. The CDR3 extends over 16 amino acids. V lost 4 bases to trimming and J lost 0 bases; unmatched junction nucleotides: 7. Germline values: CDR1 ENHRY, CDR2 SYGVKD. The CDR3 loop is CAISGQGRMTNYGYTF. CDR3 coding DNA: TGTGCCATCAGTGGACAGGGGCGGATGACTAACTATGGCTACACCTTC.

CDR3 in DNA: TGTGCCAGCTCACGAAACCGGGACAGCTACAATGAGCAGTTCTTC. Protein: CASSRNRDSYNEQFF. This sequence joins TRBV18 and TRBJ2-1; 7 nucleotides agree with TRBD1. The CDR3 runs 15 residues. Per the germline V gene, CDR1 is KGHSH and CDR2 is LQKENI. The junction had 6 bases not matched to a gene; V was cut back by 4 bases and J by 3 bases.

Notes on this clone: One junction end does not reproduce the germline sequence, and a read error may be involved. V is TRBV7-7 and J is TRBJ2-7; TRBD2 matches at 14 bases. This CDR3 is built from 16 residues. Germline V gives CDR1 SSHAT, CDR2 FNYEAQ (reference sequence). The CDR3 DNA follows: TGTGCTAGCAGCTCGGTTCTGACTAGCGGGAGGGACGAGCAGTACTTC. It is translated as CASSSVLTSGRDEQYF.

This rearrangement joins TRBV21-1 to TRBJ2-7; TRBD1, the D gene given by the table, was not confirmed from the DNA. TRBV21-1 counts as a pseudogene. This CDR3 is built from 16 residues. CDR3 residues: CASSNSQQGVYYEQYF. As DNA, the CDR3 is TGTGCCAGCAGCAACTCGCAGCAGGGGGTTTACTACGAGCAGTACTTC.

DNA for the CDR3: TGTGCCAGCAGCTGGCGACAGGGTGGGACCGGGGAGCTGTTTTTT. This translates into CASSWRQGGTGELFF. This chain uses TRBV11-2 with TRBJ2-2, with TRBD1 matching over 7 bases. Germline V gene sequence: CDR1 SGHAT, CDR2 FQNNGV. V lost 4 bases to trimming and J lost 5 bases; unmatched junction nucleotides: 7. The CDR3 totals 15 residues.

The CDR3 DNA reads TGTGCCAGCAGCTTATCCGACGAGGGCCTTGGGCCCCAGCATTTT. Amino acid sequence: CASSLSDEGLGPQHF. The chain has TRBV11-2 and TRBJ1-5, with no clear D. Germline CDR1 reads SGHAT; CDR2 reads FQNNGV. This CDR3 contains 15 residues. With 2 bases removed from V and 9 bases from J, the gap between germline ends came to 17 bases.

The chain combines TRBV6-5 with TRBJ1-2; D possibly corresponds to TRBD1 (6 bases). V lost 6 bases, J lost 4 bases, and 15 bases lay in between. Germline values: CDR1 MNHEY, CDR2 SVGAGI. The CDR3 is 14 residues long. The CDR3 loop reads CASRQQGRGYGYTF. In DNA, the CDR3 is TGTGCCAGCAGACAACAGGGCCGCGGCTATGGCTACACCTTC.

This chain links TRBV19 with TRBJ2-7; D not resolved. In germline, CDR1 is LNHDA, CDR2 SQIVND (reference sequence). V was shortened by 5 bases and J by 2 bases, with 10 bases between the two germline ends. The CDR3 sequence is 13 residues long. The CDR3 protein is CASSPDRAYEQYF. In nucleotides, the CDR3 is TGTGCCAGTAGTCCAGATCGGGCCTACGAGCAGTACTTC. Supplemented by reference TRBV19 and TRBJ2-7, the full variable domain reads DGGITQSPKYLFRKEGQNVTLSCEQNLNHDAMYWYRQDPGQGLRLIYYSQIVNDFQKGDIAEGYSVSREKKESFPLTVTSAQKNPTAFYLCASSPDRAYEQYFGPGTRLTVT.